The present T cell receptor (beta chain) was sequenced within a study of graft-versus-host responses after intestinal transplantation (dated by TCRdb to the early 2020s). Looking at the study overall: The transplants that recipients got were multivisceral, liver-intestinal, or isolated intestinal. The cohort enrolled 24 intestinal transplant recipients, one of whom was a retransplant, and a few patients without pretransplant specimens were excluded. All recipients received anti-thymocyte globulin induction followed by maintenance tacrolimus and steroids for three to four years. Graft-versus-host and host-versus-graft alloreactive T cell clones were tracked in the graft, circulation and bone marrow after intestinal transplantation using bulk TCR-beta CDR3 sequencing. Rather than going through the commercial service, samples from three later patients were sequenced in-house on an Illumina MiSeq and processed with MiXCR. Donor T cell macrochimerism was defined as a peak of at least 4% donor T cells among recipient peripheral blood mononuclear cells. To identify alloreactive clones, pre-transplant mixed lymphocyte reaction products were sequenced and compared with unstimulated pre-transplant donor and recipient T cells.

A remark on this clone: Its binding antigen is unknown. Per-nucleotide qualities are absent, and no much larger clonotype sits a single base away.

Interpreted using the paper, the time point label stands for: cells obtained before transplantation from donor or recipient. CD3+CD4+ and CD3+CD8+ populations were FACS-sorted from unstimulated pre-transplant donor and recipient cells taken from spleen or lymph nodes. Beyond this particular receptor, the publication reports: GvH clones were detected in recipient bone marrow, and some of these GvH clones were observed earlier in ileal mucosa or blood, consistent with an intestinal mucosal origin. Early after transplant, peak levels of circulating GvH clones were found to be associated with declines in HvG clones. In the allografts of patients with donor T cell macrochimerism, GvH to HvG T cell clonal ratios were high. Conclusions were limited by the relatively low number and heterogeneity of intestinal transplant patients.

The germline V gene encodes CDR1 MNHEY and CDR2 SMNVEV (reference sequence). The CDR3 has 16 amino acids, counting the end cysteine and phenylalanine. Only CDR3 DNA is held: 48 bases, read in frame from base 1. The junction shows trimming of 6 bases on V and 5 bases on J, and the gene matches do not reach 14 bases of it. Libraries came from the immunoSEQ multiplex PCR assay. For most patients, genomic DNA was isolated with the Qiagen DNeasy Blood and Tissue Kit and shipped frozen to Adaptive Biotechnologies for TCR sequencing. Adaptive Biotechnologies carried out high-throughput TCR-beta CDR3 sequencing of genomic DNA for most patients. As for the authors' bioinformatics: Adaptive's ImmunoSEQ software supplied the TCR sequencing data for 15 to 20 patients, while MiXCR and VDJtools were used to process a few other patients. To correct CD4 versus CD8 sorting errors, any sequence found in both subsets at a frequency ratio below 5:1 was removed. CDR3 nucleotide sequences shared between donor and recipient were removed because the origin of such sequences could not be assigned. To count as alloreactive, a clone needed at least 2-fold expansion over unstimulated cells and a minimum CFSE-low frequency of 0.002% (template counts) or 0.001% (read counts). Clones were considered mappable if detected in sequenced pre-transplant spleen, lymph node, or MLR CFSE-low populations of the donor or recipient. Cumulative frequency of alloreactive clones was calculated as a percentage of all sequences weighted by copy number. TCRdb holds this immuneACCESS table with in-frame rearrangements only. Some clones are missing; in checked studies, unresolved V genes explain under half, and the rest has no known cause. That table gives V, J and clone size, and the DNA gave D and trimming. This sample is represented by over 85,000 clones; 90% to 95% of them were singletons. The top ten constitute approximately 0.49% of the sample.

The chain is made from TRBV27 and TRBJ2-7, with TRBD1 identical over 9 junction bases. This clonotype was sampled from a human donor who received an intestinal transplant. Material: unstimulated CD8+ T cells sorted from spleen or lymph node cells, obtained before intestinal transplant. The DNA sequence is given as TGTGCCAGCAGCGCGTCTCCGGGACAGGGTAGCGACGAGCAGTACTTC. It translates as CASSASPGQGSDEQYF.